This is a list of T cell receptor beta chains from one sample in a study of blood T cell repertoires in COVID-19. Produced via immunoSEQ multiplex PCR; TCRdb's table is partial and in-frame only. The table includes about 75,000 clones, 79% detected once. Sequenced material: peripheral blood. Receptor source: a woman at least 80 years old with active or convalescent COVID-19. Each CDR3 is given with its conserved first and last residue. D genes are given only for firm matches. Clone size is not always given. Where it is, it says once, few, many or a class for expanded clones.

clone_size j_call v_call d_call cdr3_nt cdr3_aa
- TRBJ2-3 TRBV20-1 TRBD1 TGCAGTGCTAGTGGTGGACAGGGGACAGATACGCAGTATTTT CSASGGQGTDTQYF
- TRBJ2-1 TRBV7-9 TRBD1 TGTGCCAGCAGCCCCACAGTCCCGGGACAGGGATACAATGAGCAGTTCTTC CASSPTVPGQGYNEQFF
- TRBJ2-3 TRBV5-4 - TGTGCCAGCAGCTCCAACGGACTGATCACAGATACGCAGTATTTT CASSSNGLITDTQYF
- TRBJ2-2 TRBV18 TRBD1 TGTGCCAGCTCACCGAAACCGGGACAGCTGAACACCGGGGAGCTGTTTTTT CASSPKPGQLNTGELFF
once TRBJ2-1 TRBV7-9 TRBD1 TGTGCCAGCAGCCAACCCGGGACAGGGCGGGGTGAGCAGTTCTTC CASSQPGTGRGEQFF
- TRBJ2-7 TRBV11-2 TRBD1 TGTGCCAGCAGCTTACCGGGGAGGGGGACAGGGCCTTACGAGCAGTACTTC CASSLPGRGTGPYEQYF
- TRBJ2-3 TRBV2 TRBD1 TGTGCCAGCGGCCGACAGGGGGCTTTGGATACGCAGTATTTT CASGRQGALDTQYF
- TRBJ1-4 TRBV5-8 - TGTGCCAGCAGCGTCTACAGGACCGCTAATGAAAAACTGTTTTTT CASSVYRTANEKLFF
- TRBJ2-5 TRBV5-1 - TGCGCCAGCAGCCGGGGCAGGGGTGATGGAGAGACCCAGTACTTC CASSRGRGDGETQYF
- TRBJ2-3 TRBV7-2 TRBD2 TGTGCCAGCAGCTTAGGACTAGCGGGGGGGAGCACAGATACGCAGTATTTT CASSLGLAGGSTDTQYF
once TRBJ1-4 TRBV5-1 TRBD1 TGCGCCAGCGCGGGACAGGTCGGAGAAAAACTGTTTTTT CASAGQVGEKLFF
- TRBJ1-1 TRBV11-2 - TGTGCCAGCAACAGGGAACTGAACACTGAAGCTTTCTTT CASNRELNTEAFF
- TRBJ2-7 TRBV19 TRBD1 TGTGCCAGTAGTAAGGACAGGGACGAGCAGTACTTC CASSKDRDEQYF
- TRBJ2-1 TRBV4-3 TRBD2 TGCGCCAGCAGCCAAGATCGGGGGGGGTACACTAGCGGGTCCTACAATGAGCAGTTCTTC CASSQDRGGYTSGSYNEQFF
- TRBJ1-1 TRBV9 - TGTGCCAGCAGCGTATCAGGAGGGAACACTGAAGCTTTCTTT CASSVSGGNTEAFF
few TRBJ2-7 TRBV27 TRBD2 TGTGCCAGCACTGAGCTAGCGGGAGGAAGGGAGCAGTACTTC CASTELAGGREQYF
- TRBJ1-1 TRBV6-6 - TGTGCCAGCAGTTCCCCCACAGAGAACACTGAAGCTTTCTTT CASSSPTENTEAFF
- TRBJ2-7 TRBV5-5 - TGTGCCACCAGCGTCGCAGTCCCGCAGACCTACGAGCAGTACTTC CATSVAVPQTYEQYF
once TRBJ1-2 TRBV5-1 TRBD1 TGCGCCAGCAGCTTGGTGACAGGGACTGGCTACACCTTC CASSLVTGTGYTF
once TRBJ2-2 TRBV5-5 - TGTGCCAGCAGCTTACAGGGCTCGAACACCGGGGAGCTGTTTTTT CASSLQGSNTGELFF
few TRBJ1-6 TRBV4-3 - TGCGCCAGCAGCCGCAGGATAGACAGGAGCTCCTATAATTCACCCCTCCACTTT CASSRRIDRSSYNSPLHF
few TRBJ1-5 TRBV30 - TGTGCCTGGGGTTTTACGGCAGGACAGCCCCAGCATTTT CAWGFTAGQPQHF
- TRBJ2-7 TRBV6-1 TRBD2 TGTGCCAGCAGTGAAAGCCTAGCGGGAGGCACCTACGAGCAGTACTTC CASSESLAGGTYEQYF
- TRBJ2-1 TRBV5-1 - TGCGCCAGCAGCTTGGGAGGCGGAACCAATGAGCAGTTCTTC CASSLGGGTNEQFF
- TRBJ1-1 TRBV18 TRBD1 TGTGCCAGCTCGCCAAAGACAGGGGGTGCGTGGACTGAAGCTTTCTTT CASSPKTGGAWTEAFF
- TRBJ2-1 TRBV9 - TGTGCCAGCACCATGGTAGGAAAAGGCGGGCAGTTCTTC CASTMVGKGGQFF
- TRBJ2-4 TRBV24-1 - TGTGCCACCAGTGAATATGACATTCAGTACTTC CATSEYDIQYF
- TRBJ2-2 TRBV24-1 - TGTGCCACCAGTGAATCAGGGCCTCACGGGGAGCTGTTTTTT CATSESGPHGELFF
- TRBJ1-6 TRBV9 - TGTGCCAGCAGCTCATCAACCCTGCTGGCCTCACCCCTCCACTTT CASSSSTLLASPLHF
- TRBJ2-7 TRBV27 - TGTGCCAGCAGTTCGGACATATCTGCCTACGAGCAGTACTTC CASSSDISAYEQYF
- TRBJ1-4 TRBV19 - TGTGCCAGTAGTATCCGAGTGAATGAAAAACTGTTTTTT CASSIRVNEKLFF